Listed below are T cell receptor beta chains from one sample, sequenced in a study of CD8 T cells in Susac syndrome. Using its own MiXCR run on the immunoSEQ multiplex PCR reads, TCRdb lists one record per CDR3 protein. The table lists 300,000 or so distinct CDR3 sequences, roughly 94% of them singletons. The material sequenced was CD4+ T cells from PBMCs. These receptors were taken from a human donor with multiple sclerosis. CDR3s include the opening cysteine and the closing phenylalanine or tryptophan. D genes are given only for firm matches. Size tells how often a clone was seen (once, few, many) or the class of an expanded clone, and some rows leave it out.

>TRBV7-9|TRBJ2-3|NA|TRBD2
TGTGCCAGCGGGGCCCGGGGGGGCACAGATACGCAGTATTTT
CASGARGGTDTQYF
>TRBV7-2|TRBJ2-7|NA|NA
TGTGCCAGCAGCTTAGGGGGGTCTAAGGCCTACGAGCAGTACTTC
CASSLGGSKAYEQYF
>TRBV6-2/TRBV6-3|TRBJ2-3|NA|TRBD2
TGTGCCAGCAGGGGACTAGCGGGAGAGTATACGCAGTATTTT
CASRGLAGEYTQYF
>TRBV4-3|TRBJ2-7|NA|NA
TGCGCCAGCAGCCAAGATCCGAGTAGCGAGCAGTACTTC
CASSQDPSSEQYF
>TRBV20-1|TRBJ2-1|NA|TRBD2
TGCAGTGCTAGAGATCCCTCAGCGGGGGTAAGCTCCTACAATGAGCAGTTCTTC
CSARDPSAGVSSYNEQFF
>TRBV3-1|TRBJ2-5|NA|NA
TGTGCCAGCAACCTCCTCTCGGAGGGAGAGACCCAGTACTTC
CASNLLSEGETQYF
>TRBV5-1|TRBJ2-2|NA|TRBD2
TGCGCCAGCAGCTTGACCGGGGAGCCACTAGCGGGGGGACCGAACACCGGGGAGCTGTTTTTT
CASSLTGEPLAGGPNTGELFF
>TRBV3-1|TRBJ2-5|once|NA
TGTGCCAGCAGCCAAGATGCAAGGTTGACGGAGACCCAGTACTTC
CASSQDARLTETQYF
>TRBV3-1|TRBJ2-3|NA|NA
TGTGCCAGCAGCCAAGGGACTCGCAGCACAGATACGCAGTATTTT
CASSQGTRSTDTQYF
>TRBV2|TRBJ2-7|few|TRBD2
TGTGCCAGCAACGGGGGGGCCTTCGAGCAGTACTTC
CASNGGAFEQYF
>TRBV6-1|TRBJ2-2|NA|TRBD1
TGTGCCAGCAGCCGGACCGGGACAGCGAACACCGGGGAGCTGTTTTTT
CASSRTGTANTGELFF
>TRBV30|TRBJ1-1|NA|NA
TGTGCCTGGAGTGTACCGGGGAAGGACACTGAAGCTTTCTTT
CAWSVPGKDTEAFF
>TRBV20-1|TRBJ2-3|NA|TRBD2
TGCAGTGCCACGACTAGCGGGGTCACAGATACGCAGTATTTT
CSATTSGVTDTQYF
>TRBV3-1|TRBJ2-5|NA|NA
TGTGCCAGCAGCCAAGCAGGGAGAGAGACCCAGTACTTC
CASSQAGRETQYF
>TRBV19|TRBJ2-2|NA|NA
TGTGCCAGTAGTACTCGGCGGGGTTCCGGGGAGCTGTTTTTT
CASSTRRGSGELFF
>TRBV20-1|TRBJ2-5|NA|TRBD1
TGCAGTGCTACGGACAGGGGAACGTCGGAGACCCAGTACTTC
CSATDRGTSETQYF
>TRBV7-2|TRBJ2-7|NA|NA
TGTGCCAGCAGCTTGGACTCGGGGGACGAGCAGTACTTC
CASSLDSGDEQYF
>TRBV20-1|TRBJ2-7|NA|TRBD2
TGCAGTGCTAGAGGGCCTAGCGGGGGGGCCTACGAGCAGTACTTC
CSARGPSGGAYEQYF
>TRBV7-2|TRBJ2-1|NA|NA
TGTGCCAGCAGCACCGACCGAGGTTCCTACAATGAGCAGTTCTTC
CASSTDRGSYNEQFF
>TRBV3-1|TRBJ2-1|NA|NA
TGTGCCAGCAGCCCGGAGAGGTACCGAAGGAATGAGCAGTTCTTC
CASSPERYRRNEQFF
>TRBV7-9|TRBJ1-1|NA|TRBD1
TGTGCCAGCAGCCATGACAGGGGGCAACGAGCTTTCTTT
CASSHDRGQRAFF
>TRBV4-1|TRBJ1-6|NA|NA
TGCGCCAGCAGCCAAGGGTGGGGCTCCTATAATTCACCCCTCCACTTT
CASSQGWGSYNSPLHF
>TRBV19|TRBJ1-1|NA|NA
TGTGCCAGTAGTATAGGGTTAGGGTTTTCGGACACTGAAGCTTTCTTT
CASSIGLGFSDTEAFF
>TRBV7-9|TRBJ2-7|NA|TRBD2
TGTGCCAGCAGCCGAGCGGCTAGCGGGGGACTCTACGAGCAGTACTTC
CASSRAASGGLYEQYF
>TRBV30|TRBJ2-4|once|NA
TGTGCCTGGAGTGGGGGAAACATTCAGTACTTC
CAWSGGNIQYF
>TRBV29-1|TRBJ1-2|NA|NA
TGCAGCGTTGAAATAGTGGGCGGCCTTTATGGCTACACCTTC
CSVEIVGGLYGYTF
>TRBV5-8|TRBJ2-1|NA|TRBD2
TGTGCCAGCAGCGAGGGGCTAGCGGGAGGGCAGCAGCAGTTCTTC
CASSEGLAGGQQQFF
>TRBV12-3/TRBV12-4|TRBJ2-7|NA|TRBD2
TGTGCCAGCAGTTTGAATAGCGGGAGACGGGAGCAGTACTTC
CASSLNSGRREQYF
>TRBV6-5|TRBJ1-5|NA|NA
TGTGCCAGCAGTTACGGCCCCGGGTTCGGTAGCAATCAGCCCCAGCATTTT
CASSYGPGFGSNQPQHF
>TRBV7-2|TRBJ2-5|NA|TRBD2
TGTGCCAGCAGCTCCTCTCGGACTAGCGGGAGAAGAGAGACCCAGTACTTC
CASSSSRTSGRRETQYF
>TRBV20-1|TRBJ2-5|NA|TRBD2
TGCAGTGCTAGATCCAGGACTAGCGGGGTTCAAGAGACCCAGTACTTC
CSARSRTSGVQETQYF
>TRBV24-1|TRBJ2-1|once|TRBD2
TGTGCCACCAGTGACGGGCCGGGGGGCTCCTACAATGAGCAGTTCTTC
CATSDGPGGSYNEQFF
>TRBV12-3/TRBV12-4|TRBJ2-2|NA|NA
TGTGCCAGCAGTCCACGGACAGCCTCCACCGGGGAGCTGTTTTTT
CASSPRTASTGELFF
>TRBV5-6|TRBJ2-1|NA|NA
TGTGCCAGCAGCTTGTGGCAGGTTTCCTACAATGAGCAGTTCTTC
CASSLWQVSYNEQFF
>TRBV20-1|TRBJ1-5|NA|NA
TGCAGTGCTAGGGTACAGGATCGTTATCAGCCCCAGCATTTT
CSARVQDRYQPQHF
>TRBV12-3/TRBV12-4|TRBJ2-2|NA|NA
TGTGCCAGCAGCGAGTTGGGTCGGACCGGGGAGCTGTTTTTT
CASSELGRTGELFF